This is a list of T cell receptor beta chains from one sample in a study of T cells in Graves' hyperthyroidism and ophthalmopathy. One entry per CDR3 protein, called by TCRdb with MiXCR from the multiplex PCR reads. The repertoire has more than 500,000 distinct CDR3 sequences, 46% of them found once; the top ten carry about 45%. Specimen: peripheral blood or thyroid tissue (not recorded which). These receptors all stem from an adult woman with Graves' disease, either hyperthyroidism or ophthalmopathy (not recorded which). The CDR3 runs from the conserved cysteine through the conserved F or W. A D gene is named only where the DNA matches it firmly. Not all rows give a size; the values are once, few, many and, for expanded clones, a class.

CDR3 protein	CDR3 DNA	V gene	J gene	D gene	clone size
CASSPPVRNTEAFF	TGTGCCAGCAGCCCCCCCGTCCGGAACACTGAAGCTTTCTTT	TRBV7-9	TRBJ1-1	NA	NA
CVSSPPGRTTADTQYF	TGTGTCAGCAGTCCTCCCGGACGGACGACAGCAGATACGCAGTATTTT	TRBV6-5	TRBJ2-3	NA	NA
CASSLSATGYGYTF	TGTGCCAGCAGCTTAAGTGCCACAGGCTATGGCTACACCTTC	TRBV7-6	TRBJ1-2	NA	few
CATSDAGASGGETQYF	TGTGCCACCAGTGATGCAGGGGCTAGCGGGGGGGAGACCCAGTACTTC	TRBV24-1	TRBJ2-5	TRBD2	NA
CSARRGAGERPLHF	TGCAGTGCTAGAAGGGGGGCGGGCGAGAGACCCCTCCACTTT	TRBV20-1	TRBJ1-6	NA	once
CASSLGTRNEQYF	TGCGCCAGCAGCTTGGGAACTAGGAACGAGCAGTACTTC	TRBV5-1	TRBJ2-7	NA	few
CASSLIGDQPQYF	TGTGCCAGCAGCTTAATAGGAGATCAGCCCCAGTACTTC	TRBV7-2	TRBJ2-5	NA	once
CASSHRDSGSGANVLTF	TGCGCCAGCAGCCACAGGGACAGCGGTTCTGGGGCCAACGTCCTGACTTTC	TRBV7-9	TRBJ2-6	TRBD1	many
CAISGTFNQPQHF	TGTGCCATCAGTGGGACCTTCAATCAGCCCCAGCATTTT	TRBV10-3	TRBJ1-5	NA	NA
CASSWTSSGANVLTF	TGTGCCAGCAGTTGGACTAGCTCTGGGGCCAACGTCCTGACTTTC	TRBV6-2/TRBV6-3	TRBJ2-6	TRBD2	many
CSVQDQAARETQYF	TGCAGCGTTCAAGATCAGGCGGCACGGGAGACCCAGTACTTC	TRBV29-1	TRBJ2-5	NA	few
CASSSNGARDRGRGYTF	TGTGCCAGCAGTTCAAATGGAGCCCGGGACAGGGGGCGAGGCTACACCTTC	TRBV2	TRBJ1-2	TRBD1	many
CASSLVLAGAETQYF	TGTGCCAGCAGTTTAGTACTAGCGGGAGCGGAGACCCAGTACTTC	TRBV12-3/TRBV12-4	TRBJ2-5	TRBD2	many
CASMRGQGVYGYTF	TGTGCCAGCATGAGGGGACAGGGTGTCTATGGCTACACCTTC	TRBV5-4	TRBJ1-2	TRBD1	NA
CASSLTPGQIVTQYF	TGTGCCAGCAGCTTAACGCCCGGACAGATTGTGACCCAGTACTTC	TRBV7-3	TRBJ2-5	NA	many